The clone carrying this T cell receptor beta chain occurred a few times. Its antigen is unidentified. The sample originates from a study of PD-1 blockade in classical Hodgkin lymphoma. Overall study findings and caveats: The baseline diversity of complete responders showed similarity to that of newly diagnosed patients. Before treatment, TCR diversity in newly diagnosed patients was reportedly lower than in healthy donors. Exclusion applied to patients who initiated nivolumab less than 1 year following ASCT.

V was clipped by 6 bases and J by 5 bases; unmatched bases: 11. This CDR3 comprises 14 residues. CDR1 and CDR2 (germline): SQVTM, ANQGSEA. No patient escaped relapse after autologous stem cell transplantation, and brentuximab vedotin exposure varied. TCRdb's copy holds only in-frame clones and misses some; the assay was immunoSEQ multiplex PCR. The sample shows roughly 70,000 clones, about two thirds of them seen only once. Sequencing was performed on peripheral blood mononuclear cells (PBMCs), taken before the second cycle of nivolumab. The clonotype comes from a human donor with classical Hodgkin lymphoma. This chain links TRBV29-1 with TRBJ1-2, with 8 bases fitting TRBD1. The CDR3 bases are TGCAGCGTAGCCGGACAGGGCTTAGGGTATGGCTACACCTTC. This gives the protein CSVAGQGLGYGYTF.